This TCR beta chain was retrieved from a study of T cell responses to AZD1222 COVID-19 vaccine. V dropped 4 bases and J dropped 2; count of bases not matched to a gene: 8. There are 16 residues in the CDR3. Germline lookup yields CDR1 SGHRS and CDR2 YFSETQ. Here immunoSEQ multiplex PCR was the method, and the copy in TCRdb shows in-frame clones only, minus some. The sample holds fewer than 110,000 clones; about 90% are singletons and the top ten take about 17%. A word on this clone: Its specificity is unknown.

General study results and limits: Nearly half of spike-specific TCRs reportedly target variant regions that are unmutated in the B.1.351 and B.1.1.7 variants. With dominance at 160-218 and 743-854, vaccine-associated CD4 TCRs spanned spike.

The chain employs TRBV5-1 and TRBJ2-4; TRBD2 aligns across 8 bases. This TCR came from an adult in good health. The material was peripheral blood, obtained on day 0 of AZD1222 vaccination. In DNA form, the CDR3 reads TGCGCCAGCAGCCCGGCGGGGGGCGTCACCAAAAACATTCAGTACTTC. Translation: CASSPAGGVTKNIQYF.